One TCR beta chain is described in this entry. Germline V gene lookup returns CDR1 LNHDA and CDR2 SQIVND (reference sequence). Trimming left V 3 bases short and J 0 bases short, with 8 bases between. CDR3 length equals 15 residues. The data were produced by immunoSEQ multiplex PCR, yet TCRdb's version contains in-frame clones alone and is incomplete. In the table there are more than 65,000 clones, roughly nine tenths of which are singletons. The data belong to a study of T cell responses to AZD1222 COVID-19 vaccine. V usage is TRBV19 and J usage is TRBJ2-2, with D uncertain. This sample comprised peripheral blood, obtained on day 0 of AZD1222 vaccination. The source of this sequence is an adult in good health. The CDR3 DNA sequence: TGTGCCAGTAGTATGTTAAACGCGAACACCGGGGAGCTGTTTTTT. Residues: CASSMLNANTGELFF.